The 3 T cell receptor beta chains in this list originate from one sample, sequenced in a study of Graves' ophthalmopathy and Graves' hyperthyroidism. From RNA, the CDR3 regions of TCR beta chains were amplified and sequenced. HTBI primers primed a first-round RT-PCR, and a second-round multiplex PCR followed. From the multiplex PCR reads, TCRdb called clonotypes with MiXCR, one entry per CDR3 protein. The table lists roughly 700,000 distinct CDR3 sequences, 40% of them singletons, with 44% in the top ten. The sample consisted of peripheral blood. Source of these receptors: an adult man with Graves' ophthalmopathy.

V gene TRBV29-1 combines with J gene TRBJ2-2; 8 bases map to TRBD1. The V segment lost 6 bases and the J segment 0 bases; nucleotides outside the gene matches: 12. Germline V gene sequence: CDR1 SQVTM, CDR2 ANQGSEA. This CDR3 spans 17 amino acids. The CDR3 spells CSVQQGVDPSNTGELFF. CDR3 bases: TGCAGCGTACAACAGGGGGTGGACCCATCGAACACCGGGGAGCTGTTTTTT.

This clonotype was observed at least ten times. The CDR3 DNA follows: TGTGCCACCAGCAGATTAGTTTCGGACACCGGGGAGCTGTTTTTT. Translating gives CATSRLVSDTGELFF. This chain uses TRBV15 with TRBJ2-2; D is unclear. The ends were cut back, 2 bases at V and 3 bases at J, with 10 bases in the middle. The CDR3 has 15 amino acids. Germline CDR1 LNHNV, CDR2 YYDKDF (reference sequence).

This clonotype was seen only a few times. One junction end disagrees with the germline gene, perhaps due to a read error. The chain joins TRBV10-3 to TRBJ2-5; no clear D. The V gene's germline CDR1 is ENHRY and CDR2 SYGVKD. CDR3 length: 12 residues. The CDR3 DNA is TGTGCCAGCAGTGCGGCAAAAGAGACCCAGTACTTC. Translated: CASSAAKETQYF.